This T cell receptor beta chain derives from a study of response to subunit inactivated influenza vaccine. The study's findings and limits: That few new T cells are recruited by each seasonal influenza vaccination was the authors' suggestion.

This clonotype was picked up a small number of times. Its antigen is undetermined. TCRdb reprocessed the RT-PCR reads with MiXCR, giving one entry per CDR3 protein. The sample has 450,000 to 500,000 distinct CDR3 sequences; around 9.9% are singletons. This TCR derives from a man in his fifties or sixties who received an inactivated influenza vaccine. This sample comprised PBMCs from blood, obtained around seven weeks after vaccination.

CDR3 coding DNA: TGTGCCACCAGTGATTTGCCCGCGGGGGGTACCGGGGAGCTGTTTTTT. Protein: CATSDLPAGGTGELFF. The chain combines TRBV24-1 with TRBJ2-2, with TRBD2 identical over 8 bases. J lost 5 bases, V lost 0 bases, and 4 bases had no gene match. The CDR3 length is 16 residues. CDR1 is KGHDR, CDR2 SFDVKD, per germline.